The TCR beta chain under discussion was sequenced for a study of identical twins (dated by TCRdb to about 2016). In the study overall: TCR alpha and beta repertoires from monozygotic twins, unrelated adults of various ages and cord blood were deep-sequenced to test whether fetal clonotypes persist. To rule out contamination, the twin experiments were replicated at different times with different library preparation protocols. Overall results and qualifications from the work: Zero-insertion analyses could be partly confounded by invariant T cells such as MAIT and iNKT, although diverse VJ usage argued against such confounding for most clonotypes. A weaker excess of twin sharing was found in beta out-of-frame sequences because the signal-to-noise ratio was lowered by fewer shared sequences. Out-of-frame TCR alpha sequences shared between twins showed an excess of low generation-probability sequences compared with coincidental sharing between unrelated individuals. Because the same donors could not be followed over many years, the conclusions relied on cross-sectional statistical analysis. Fewer insertions were carried by abundant cord blood beta clonotypes, a similar but weaker trend appeared in young adult naive repertoires, and no such trend appeared in memory repertoires. Out-of-frame TCR alpha sharing in monozygotic twins was systematically underestimated by recombination models, whereas sharing between unrelated individuals was in agreement with the recombination models.

The germline V gene (reference sequence) gives CDR1 as DFQATT and CDR2 as SNEGSKA. Including cysteine and phenylalanine, the CDR3 has 10 amino acids. Kept here is only the CDR3 DNA, which spans 30 bases and is read in frame from base 1. V loses 5 bases, J loses 7 bases, and the germline ends lie 9 bases apart. Only healthy Caucasian donors were included. The twin cohort consisted of three pairs of female monozygotic twins, all aged roughly 18 to 30 years. CD4+ and CD8+ T cell populations were isolated with positive isolation kits from Invitrogen. Library construction relied on 5' RACE. For sequencing, an Illumina HiSeq 2000 was employed. Template switching introduced a universal primer binding site; the final cDNA contained a unique molecular identifier, enabling accurate counting of TCR cDNA molecules. Specific primers in the conserved constant-segment region were used to synthesize first-strand cDNA for TCR alpha and beta chains. To control for contamination, every cDNA library carried two barcodes: a SMART-Mk sample barcode plus Illumina barcodes. Two successive PCR steps introduced TruSeq adapter sequences along with Illumina sample barcodes. Sequencing of the TCR alpha and beta cDNA libraries was done on the Illumina HiSeq platform using custom primers. The authors' analysis ran thus. Unique molecular identifiers were extracted from raw reads with MiGEC, and CDR3 positions were determined with MiXCR. Recombination models were inferred per individual with the repgenHMM and IGoR tools using an EM algorithm. The analysis of shared clonotypes was done with the tcR package in R, with sharing normalized by the product of cloneset sizes. To study raw recombination without the effects of thymic and clonal selection, out-of-frame nonproductive sequences were analyzed. Through fastp at Q25 and MiXCR, TCRdb rebuilt clones from the public reads, retaining in-frame beta chains. Rows matching on CDR3 protein sequence are summarized as one entry with the most common DNA and genes. Here the V and J calls rest on TCRdb's processing, not on the authors' analysis. The sample profile shows roughly 230,000 distinct CDR3 sequences; about 8.9% of them were found once. Together, the top ten hold less than 4% of the sample.

This clonotype was seen only a few times. Its specific antigen is unknown. Base qualities were left out, and no much larger clone turns up one base away. In addition, the sample was reused for a study of yellow fever vaccine responses in identical twins. Drawing on the second study: The T cell response to vaccination in identical twins was reported by the authors to appear partly convergent and partly personalized. The study precisely tracked vaccine-responding T cell clones in identical twins.

The specimen sequenced was CD8+ T cells sorted from blood. The chain couples TRBV20-1 to TRBJ2-7, with the D gene not confidently named. This clonotype was obtained from a woman between 18 and 30 years old in good health. The CDR3 protein is CSASQTEQYF. At the DNA level, the sequence is TGCAGTGCTTCCCAGACAGAGCAGTACTTC.